These 22 T cell receptor beta chains share one sample of origin, sequenced in a study of blood T cells in healthy people across ages. With a J-beta primer mix and a sample-barcoded 5' primer, a second PCR ran about 6 to 11 cycles. From the 5' RACE reads, TCRdb called clonotypes with MiXCR, one entry per CDR3 protein. Found here are about 1.8 million distinct CDR3 sequences, about 49% of them singletons; the top ten hold around 2.1%. Sequenced: blood. The receptors come from a woman aged 40 to 49 in good health.

V usage is TRBV6-1 and J usage is TRBJ2-5; D unclear. Germline values: CDR1 MNHNS, CDR2 SASEGT. The CDR3 totals 13 residues. V lost 2 bases and J 4 bases, leaving 8 bases between the germline ends. CDR3 residues: CASSEQTRETQYF. The CDR3 region has the DNA TGTGCCAGCAGTGAACAGACGCGAGAGACCCAGTACTTC.

The rearrangement uses TRBV20-1 and TRBJ2-5; 8 bases are shared with TRBD2. Germline V lookup: CDR1 DFQATT, CDR2 SNEGSKA (reference sequence). The trim removed 0 bases at V and 11 bases at J, leaving 14 bases unmatched. The CDR3 is 15 amino acids. CDR3 protein: CSARDTAGGNNEQYF. The CDR3 DNA follows: TGCAGTGCTAGAGATACGGCGGGGGGTAACAATGAGCAGTACTTC.

The chain has TRBV28 and TRBJ2-4, with a possible D match to TRBD1 (5 bases). The CDR3 extends over 11 amino acids. Germline-derived CDR1 and CDR2 are MDHEN and SYDVKM. The germline V and J ends were trimmed by 5 bases and 14 bases, with 13 bases remaining between them. The CDR3 loop reads CASSQGQSEYF. The CDR3 nucleotides are TGTGCCAGCAGTCAGGGTCAGTCGGAGTACTTC.

The V call is TRBV4-1, the J call TRBJ2-4; TRBD1 matches at 7 bases. Germline V gene sequence: CDR1 MGHRA, CDR2 YSYEKL. The J segment lost 13 bases and the V segment lost 0 bases, leaving 18 bases of the junction unmatched. The CDR3 runs 17 residues. The CDR3 DNA is TGCGCCAGCAGCCAAGAGAGGGACAGTTCCCCCGACAGGGAGCAGTACTTC. It codes for CASSQERDSSPDREQYF.

V and J are TRBV29-1 and TRBJ2-3, with no clear D. The CDR3 is 13 residues long. Trimming cost V 7 bases and J 1 base, with 12 bases left between them. Germline CDR1 SQVTM, CDR2 ANQGSEA. The CDR3 DNA sequence: TGCAGCGGTCGCAGTTCTGGCACAGATACGCAGTATTTT. Its translation: CSGRSSGTDTQYF.

This chain joins TRBV2 and TRBJ1-4, with TRBD1 identical over 10 bases. The CDR3 has 18 amino acids. V lost 2 bases, J lost 2 bases, and 8 bases stayed unmatched. The germline V gene has CDR1 SNHLY and CDR2 FYNNEI. The CDR3 sequence: CASSESGTGDLTNEKLFF. The CDR3 bases are TGTGCCAGCAGTGAATCCGGGACAGGGGATTTGACTAATGAAAAACTGTTTTTT.

The rearrangement uses TRBV15 and TRBJ1-1, with 10 positions matching TRBD1. The germline V gene has CDR1 LNHNV and CDR2 YYDKDF (reference sequence). The CDR3 length is 17 residues. V trimming: 4 bases; J trimming: 4 bases; junction bases outside the gene matches: 12. Written as DNA, the CDR3 is TGTGCCACCAGCAAGGAACTTAGGACAGGGGGAGGCACTGAAGCTTTCTTT. Amino acids: CATSKELRTGGGTEAFF.

This clonotype was counted between two and nine times. At one of its ends the junction is not consistent with the germline gene, which may arise from a read error. The V call is TRBV7-3, the J call TRBJ2-4; 7 bases match TRBD1. The CDR3 has 15 amino acids. CDR1 SGHTA and CDR2 FQGTGA come from the germline V gene. CDR3 amino acids: CASSLTTGTKNIQYF. CDR3 DNA sequence: TGTGCCAGCAGCCTAACGACAGGGACCAAAAACATTCAGTACTTC.

V and J are TRBV4-2 and TRBJ1-6, with D tentatively TRBD1 (5 bases). Germline V lookup: CDR1 LGHNA, CDR2 YNFKEQ. Trimming removed 3 bases at V and 11 bases at J, with 17 bases between. The CDR3 has 15 amino acids. CDR3 in DNA: TGTGCCAGCAGCCAGGTGGGCAATGGGGGACCACCCCTCCACTTT. Translated: CASSQVGNGGPPLHF.

The chain recombines TRBV18 with TRBJ2-2, with unresolved D. CDR1 is KGHSH, CDR2 LQKENI, per germline. The V end was cut by 2 bases, the J end by 6 bases, with 4 bases between. This CDR3 is 12 amino acids long. The CDR3 sequence: CASSPNSGELFF. Written as DNA, the CDR3 is TGTGCCAGCTCACCAAATTCCGGGGAGCTGTTTTTT.

CDR3 protein: CASSIDRLAIDEQFF. CDR3 coding DNA: TGTGCCAGTAGTATAGATCGTCTAGCCATAGATGAGCAGTTCTTC. The rearrangement links TRBV19 to TRBJ2-1; D perhaps matches TRBD2 (5 bases). There are 15 residues in the CDR3. V lost 0 bases and J 8 bases, leaving 14 bases between the germline ends. Germline CDR1 reads LNHDA; CDR2 reads SQIVND (reference sequence).

The rearrangement joins TRBV20-1 to TRBJ2-3; maybe TRBD2 (7 bases). CDR1 and CDR2 (germline): DFQATT, SNEGSKA (reference sequence). V lost 1 base to trimming and J lost 7 bases, with 12 bases between them. The CDR3 length is 13 residues. In DNA form, the CDR3 reads TGCAGTGCTAGAGGGGGGGGCGCGTATACGCAGTATTTT. This codes for CSARGGGAYTQYF.

This clonotype was counted between two and nine times. The chain joins TRBV20-1 to TRBJ2-3; TRBD1 or TRBD2 may be the D gene (5 bases each). The germline V gene has CDR1 DFQATT and CDR2 SNEGSKA (reference sequence). The CDR3 totals 13 residues. Trimming left V 6 bases short and J 2 bases short, with 12 bases between. The CDR3 DNA reads as TGCAGTGCCCGGGACGAAAACACAGATACGCAGTATTTT. Translating it yields CSARDENTDTQYF.

This clonotype was counted between two and nine times. The rearrangement links TRBV9 to TRBJ2-5; possible D gene TRBD2, 6 bases. The CDR3 is 16 residues long. V lost 0 bases, J lost 5 bases, and 17 bases lay in between. CDR1 SGDLS and CDR2 YYNGEE come from the germline V gene. The CDR3 nucleotides are TGTGCCAGCAGCGTAGCTACTAGCAGGAGTGTGGAGACCCAGTACTTC. It encodes CASSVATSRSVETQYF.

The genes are TRBV28 and TRBJ2-1; unclear D gene. CDR3 length equals 13 residues. Germline lookup yields CDR1 MDHEN and CDR2 SYDVKM. V lost 2 bases and J lost 6, with 8 bases in between. The CDR3 here is CASSLGPFNEQFF. CDR3 nucleotides: TGTGCCAGCAGTTTAGGGCCCTTCAATGAGCAGTTCTTC.

This clonotype was seen a handful of times. This chain connects TRBV6-1 to TRBJ2-7; TRBD2 might be the D (5 bases). V shed 3 bases and J shed 0 bases, with 9 bases lying between them. The CDR3 spans 14 residues. In germline, CDR1 is MNHNS, CDR2 SASEGT. The CDR3 sequence: CASSDIRDSYEQYF. CDR3 bases: TGTGCCAGCAGTGACATCCGGGACTCCTACGAGCAGTACTTC.

J is TRBJ2-5 and V is TRBV3-1; no reliable D call. Germline V gene data show CDR1 as LGHDT and CDR2 as YNNKEL (reference sequence). V gave up 4 bases and J gave up 5 bases, with 17 bases separating them. CDR3 size: 15 residues. CDR3 protein: CASSLVKTTGETQYF. Here the CDR3 DNA reads TGTGCCAGCAGCCTTGTAAAAACCACCGGGGAGACCCAGTACTTC.

This chain joins TRBV5-6 and TRBJ2-3; the match to TRBD2 covers 8 bases. The junction had 14 bases not matched to a gene; V was cut back by 6 bases and J by 5 bases. Looked up from germline, CDR1 is SGHDT and CDR2 is YYEEEE. This CDR3 has 16 amino acids. The CDR3 sequence is CASTGETSGELDTQYF. The CDR3 DNA follows: TGTGCCAGCACCGGAGAAACTAGCGGCGAGCTAGATACGCAGTATTTT.

This sequence joins TRBV7-2 and TRBJ2-4; TRBD1 is a possible D gene (5 bases). The J call may be faulty, since TRBJ2-7 better matches the DNA end. The CDR3 loop spans 14 amino acids. Germline values: CDR1 SGHTA, CDR2 FQGNSA. The CDR3 nucleotides are TGTGCCAGCAGCTTACAGGGCGCGTCCCACGAGCAGTACTTC. It translates to CASSLQGASHEQYF.

This chain joins TRBV20-1 and TRBJ2-3; perhaps TRBD1 as D (5 bases). The CDR3 has 13 amino acids. CDR1 and CDR2 from the germline V gene are DFQATT and SNEGSKA (reference sequence). V dropped 5 bases and J dropped 3 bases, with 12 bases sitting between them. The CDR3 nucleotides are TGCAGTGCTGCCCCGCAGGGAACAGATACGCAGTATTTT. As protein: CSAAPQGTDTQYF.

This clonotype was seen more than once but under ten times. The chain is built from TRBV4-3 and TRBJ2-7, with D maybe TRBD2 (5 bases). This CDR3 spans 15 amino acids. V lost 1 base, J lost 3 bases, and 13 bases lay in between. Germline values: CDR1 LGHNA, CDR2 YSLEER. The CDR3 is CASSQGEGEHYEQYF. CDR3 coding DNA: TGCGCCAGCAGCCAAGGTGAGGGAGAGCACTACGAGCAGTACTTC.

The V and J genes are TRBV20-1 and TRBJ1-1; 7 nucleotides line up with TRBD1. The germline CDR1 and CDR2 sequences are DFQATT and SNEGSKA (reference sequence). Trimming at V came to 3 bases and at J to 8 bases, leaving 12 bases not matched to a gene. CDR3 length equals 14 residues. The CDR3 sequence: CSASYGTAYKEAFF. The CDR3 DNA sequence: TGCAGTGCTAGCTACGGGACAGCCTATAAGGAAGCTTTCTTT.